This TCR beta chain was recovered during a study of cytomegalovirus exposure and HLA in healthy donors. It was with 60 Vbeta and 13 Jbeta primers that the PCR ran. Only in-frame clones appear in the TCRdb table, and some are missing; sequencing was by immunoSEQ multiplex PCR. The sample comprises about 160,000 clones, approximately 80% of which are singletons, and roughly 2% rests with the top ten. The CDR3 length is 13 residues. Deletions cut 3 bases from V and 6 bases from J, with 12 bases between. Germline V gene lookup returns CDR1 MDHEN and CDR2 SYDVKM. Sequencing input: PBMCs. The sequence was obtained from a man aged 50-59 years in good health and CMV-seropositive. The chain employs TRBV28 and TRBJ2-7; weak D call: TRBD1 (5 bases). This CDR3 is CASSFGATPEQYF. For the CDR3, the DNA is TGTGCCAGCAGTTTTGGGGCTACGCCCGAGCAGTACTTC.